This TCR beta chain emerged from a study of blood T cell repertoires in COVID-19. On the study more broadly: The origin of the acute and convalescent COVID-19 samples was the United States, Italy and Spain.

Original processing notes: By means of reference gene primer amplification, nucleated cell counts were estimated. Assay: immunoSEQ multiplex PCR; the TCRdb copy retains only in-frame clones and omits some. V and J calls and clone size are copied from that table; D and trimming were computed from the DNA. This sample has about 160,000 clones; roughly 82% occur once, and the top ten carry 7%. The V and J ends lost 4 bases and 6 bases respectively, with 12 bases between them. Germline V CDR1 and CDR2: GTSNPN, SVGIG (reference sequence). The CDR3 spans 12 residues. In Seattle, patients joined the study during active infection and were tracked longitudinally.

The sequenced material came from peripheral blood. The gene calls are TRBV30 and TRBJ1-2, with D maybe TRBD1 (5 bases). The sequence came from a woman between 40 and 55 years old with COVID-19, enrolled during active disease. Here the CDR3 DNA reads TGTGCCTGGATGGGGCCCTTAGATGGCTACACCTTC. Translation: CAWMGPLDGYTF.